Each of the 19 T cell receptor delta chains below was sequenced from the same sample in a study of gamma-delta T cells after stem cell transplantation. TCRdb re-processed the RT-PCR reads via CATT. The table shows 600 to 700 delta-chain clones, with approximately 60% occurring only once. The source material was gamma-delta T cells. These receptors originate from a human donor. It is not recorded whose cells these are; they may come from a transplant donor.

As to this clone: This likely came from a read error, as a far larger clone is one base away. This same CDR3 is encoded by further DNA sequences in the sample. The rearrangement links TRDV1 to TRDJ1; the match to TRDD3 covers 11 bases. V trimming: 1 base; J trimming: 1 base; junction bases outside the gene matches: 23. This CDR3 is built from 23 residues. Germline CDR1 TSWWSYY, CDR2 QGS. CDR3 DNA: TGTGCTCTTGGGGAACAATCACACTCCTGGGGGATACTAAACCGGGATGGCACCGATAAACTCATCTTT. Encoded protein: CALGEQSHSWGILNRDGTDKLIF.

The sample holds a few counts of this clone. The chain uses TRDV2 and TRDJ2; no firm D call. Trimming removed 3 bases at V and 4 bases at J, with 8 bases between. The CDR3 runs 13 residues. Looked up from germline, CDR1 is GEAIGNYY and CDR2 is EKD. The CDR3: CACDRDGTAQLFF. CDR3 nucleotide sequence: TGTGCCTGTGACCGCGACGGGACAGCACAACTCTTCTTT.

V is TRDV2 and J is TRDJ3, with 7 bases matching TRDD3. Germline V gene sequence: CDR1 GEAIGNYY, CDR2 EKD. The CDR3 extends over 18 amino acids. The V gene end was trimmed by 0 bases and the J gene end by 0 bases; junction bases not matched to a gene: 4. This CDR3 is CACDTWGTSSWDTRQMFF. The CDR3 DNA reads as TGTGCCTGTGACACCTGGGGGACAAGCTCCTGGGACACCCGACAGATGTTTTTC.

This chain joins TRDV2 and TRDJ3; no definite D call. The CDR3 runs to 18 residues. From germline, CDR1 is GEAIGNYY and CDR2 EKD. V lost 0 bases, J lost 0 bases, and 11 bases lay in between. The CDR3 reads CACDTVDSDSWDTRQMFF. DNA for the CDR3: TGTGCCTGTGACACCGTGGATTCCGACTCCTGGGACACCCGACAGATGTTTTTC.

Concerning this clone itself: This likely came from a read error, as a far larger clone is one base away. Other nucleotide sequences in the sample specify the same CDR3. This chain links TRDV2 with TRDJ3; D gene ambiguous. This CDR3 is 18 amino acids long. Germline V gene data show CDR1 as GEAIGNYY and CDR2 as EKD. CDR3 nucleotide sequence: TGTGCCTGCGACACCGGAGGGACAAGCTCCTGGGACACCCGACAGATGTTTTTC. This encodes CACDTGGTSSWDTRQMFF.

This clone was seen only a few times. This likely reflects a read error, since a far larger clone is one base away. The V gene is TRDV1, the J gene TRDJ1; 11 bases match TRDD3. Germline-derived CDR1 and CDR2 are TSWWSYY and QGS. J lost 1 base, V lost 4 bases, and 26 bases had no gene match. The CDR3 loop spans 23 amino acids. The CDR3: CALGGQSHSWGILNRDGTDKLIF. CDR3 DNA sequence: TGTGCTCTTGGGGGACAATCTCACTCCTGGGGGATACTAAACCGGGATGGCACCGATAAACTCATCTTT.

By its share, this clone is hyperexpanded (1% or more). The same CDR3 arises from other DNA sequences in this sample as well. The chain couples TRDV2 to TRDJ1; 9 bases fit TRDD3. V was clipped by 3 bases and J by 3 bases; unmatched bases: 19. Germline lookup yields CDR1 GEAIGNYY and CDR2 EKD. This CDR3 is built from 19 residues. The CDR3 DNA is TGTGCCTGTGACGGGGTTCCTACGTCTGGGGGATCTCCGGCCGATAAACTCATCTTT. It codes for CACDGVPTSGGSPADKLIF.

By share, this clone counts as large (0.1 to 1%). This chain links TRDV1 with TRDJ1; 7 bases map to TRDD3. Trimming cost V 0 bases and J 2 bases; bases outside gene matches: 24. This CDR3 has 22 residues. Germline V gene sequence: CDR1 TSWWSYY, CDR2 QGS. CDR3 coding DNA: TGTGCTCTTGGGGAACTAGAATTTCTATTCCCCCGGGGGATGGTCGGGACCGATAAACTCATCTTT. Its protein is CALGELEFLFPRGMVGTDKLIF.

This clone was seen only a few times. One base away lies a much larger clone, so this may be a sequencing read error. This sequence joins TRDV1 and TRDJ1, with 8 positions matching TRDD3. CDR3 size: 21 residues. V gave up 0 bases and J gave up 3 bases; unmatched junction bases: 21. Germline V gene sequence: CDR1 TSWWSYY, CDR2 QGS. The CDR3 sequence is CALGELFPYITGGLYADKLIF. In nucleotides, the CDR3 is TGTGCTCTTGGGGAACTTTTCCCCTACATAACTGGGGGGCTGTACGCCGATAAACTCATCTTT.

Comment on this clone: Only one base separates this from a far larger clonotype, so it likely reflects a read error. The chain combines TRDV2 with TRDJ1; possible D gene TRDD3, 5 bases. The length of the CDR3 is 17 residues. From germline, CDR1 is GEAIGNYY and CDR2 EKD. Trimming removed 0 bases at V and 4 bases at J, with 20 bases between. The CDR3 nucleotides are TGTGCCTGTGACACCCCGGGGGGCCGGATTAAGGGCGATAAACTCATCTTT. It yields the protein CACDTPGGRIKGDKLIF.

With respect to this clone: One base away lies a much larger clone, so this may be a sequencing read error. This same CDR3 is encoded by further DNA sequences in the sample. V and J are TRDV2 and TRDJ1, with no clear D. Looked up from germline, CDR1 is GEAIGNYY and CDR2 is EKD. The CDR3 has 15 residues. CDR3 sequence: CACDTVGLDTDKLIF. The DNA of the CDR3 is TGTGCCTGTGACACGGTCGGGTTAGACACCGATAAGCTCATCTTT.

Concerning this clone: Since a far larger clone is one base different, this is likely a read error. The chain combines TRDV2 with TRDJ1; 10 bases match TRDD3. V dropped 5 bases and J dropped 0; count of bases not matched to a gene: 11. The CDR3 sequence is 17 residues long. The germline V gene encodes CDR1 GEAIGNYY and CDR2 EKD. The CDR3, as DNA: TGTGCCTGTGGAACAATGGGGGATACCCGGTACACCGATAAACTCATCTTT. This encodes CACGTMGDTRYTDKLIF.

As for this clone: Possible read error: a much larger clone is one base away. The chain combines TRDV2 with TRDJ1, with 12 bases identical to TRDD3. CDR1 and CDR2 (germline): GEAIGNYY, EKD. The CDR3 loop spans 20 amino acids. The CDR3 DNA follows: TGTGCCTGTGACACCGTGAGCCTGGGGGATACGGTCCGGAAAACCGATACACTCATCTTT. It translates to CACDTVSLGDTVRKTDTLIF.

The table lists this clone with a few counts. This likely stems from a read error, as it lies one base from a far larger clone. This CDR3 is also generated by other DNA sequences in the sample. The V call is TRDV1, the J call TRDJ1; 8 nucleotides line up with TRDD3. V was pared by 0 bases and J by 0 bases, with 36 bases of the junction left unmatched. Germline assignment: CDR1 TSWWSYY and CDR2 QGS. The length of the CDR3 is 27 residues. The CDR3 nucleotides read TGTGCTCTTGGGGAACTCCTCCTAAGTCGGACTAATTTGGGGCCGATTTGGGTGGGGGATTACACCGATAAACTCATCTTT. It specifies CALGELLLSRTNLGPIWVGDYTDKLIF.

Comment on this clone: Only one base separates this from a far larger clonotype, so it likely reflects a read error. Different DNA sequences within this sample yield the same CDR3. The V gene is TRDV2, the J gene TRDJ1; D is undetermined. Germline V gene data show CDR1 as GEAIGNYY and CDR2 as EKD. CDR3 length equals 15 residues. Written as DNA, the CDR3 is TGTGCCTGTGACACGGTCGGGTTAGACACAGATAAACTCATCTTT. This codes for CACDTVGLDTDKLIF.

This clone was recorded a few times. Only one base separates this from a far larger clonotype, so it likely reflects a read error. The J gene is TRDJ1, the V gene TRDV1; 8 positions match TRDD3. With 4 bases clipped from V and 1 base from J, the junction kept 32 bases outside the gene matches. This CDR3 has 24 amino acids. In germline, CDR1 is TSWWSYY, CDR2 QGS. The CDR3 bases are TGTGCTCTTGGGGGGGTCCCGATATGCTTCCACGGGATTGCGTACTGGGGGCCCACCGATAAACTCATCTTT. Its protein is CALGGVPICFHGIAYWGPTDKLIF.

As regards this clone: A read error likely explains this, since a far larger clone differs by one base. V is TRDV2 and J is TRDJ3, with a possible D match to TRDD3 (5 bases). Germline V gene lookup returns CDR1 GEAIGNYY and CDR2 EKD. The CDR3 covers 18 residues. This CDR3 reads CACDTGGTSSWDTRQLFF. CDR3 nucleotides: TGTGCCTGTGACACCGGAGGGACAAGCTCCTGGGACACCCGACAGTTGTTTTTC.

Comments on this clone: Only one base separates this from a far larger clonotype, so it likely reflects a read error. The chain carries TRDV2 and TRDJ3, with D unresolved. Germline V lookup: CDR1 GEAIGNYY, CDR2 EKD. The V and J ends lost 0 bases and 2 bases respectively, with 13 bases between them. The CDR3 consists of 18 residues. The CDR3 DNA is TGTGCCTGTGACACCGGAGGGACAAGCCCCTGGGACACCCGACAGATGTTTTTC. This gives the protein CACDTGGTSPWDTRQMFF.

Turning to this clone: One base separates it from a far larger clone, so it is likely a read error. V usage is TRDV2 and J usage is TRDJ3; no definite D call. The CDR3 length is 18 residues. V was trimmed by 4 bases and J by 0 bases, leaving 15 bases between them. CDR1 and CDR2 (germline): GEAIGNYY, EKD. The CDR3 DNA reads TGTGCCTGTGAGACCGGAGGGACAAGCTCCTGGGACACCCGACAGATGTTTTTC. Amino acid sequence: CACETGGTSSWDTRQMFF.